This is a list of T cell receptor beta chains from one sample in a study of T cell responses to AZD1222 COVID-19 vaccine. Generated by immunoSEQ multiplex PCR, the TCRdb table keeps only in-frame clones and is missing some. The table shows some 40,000 clones, with 80% occurring only once. The sample here was peripheral blood, taken on day 0 of AZD1222 vaccination. The receptors were sampled from an adult in good health. Each CDR3 is given with its conserved first and last residue. Fields, in order: clone size, V gene, J gene, D gene, CDR3 DNA, CDR3 protein. The D gene is left open where the match is weak. Size is stated for part of the rows, as once, few or many counts, or as a class when the clone is expanded.

>.|TRBV2|TRBJ2-1|.
TGTGCCAGCAGTGAGTACATATCATACAATGAGCAGTTCTTC
CASSEYISYNEQFF
>.|TRBV27|TRBJ1-2|.
TGTGCCAGCCGGGACCTAAGGGGGGGCTACACCTTC
CASRDLRGGYTF
>.|TRBV6-2/TRBV6-3|TRBJ2-7|.
TGTGCCAGCAGTCAAAGGTTGAGGGATGGCGAGCAGTACTTC
CASSQRLRDGEQYF
>.|TRBV3-1/TRBV3-2|TRBJ2-7|.
TGTGCCAGCAGCCAACCGGGGACCTCCTACGAGCAGTACTTC
CASSQPGTSYEQYF
>.|TRBV19|TRBJ1-3|.
TGTGCCAGTAGTATGAGGGGACCTGGAAACACCATATATTTT
CASSMRGPGNTIYF
>.|TRBV7-6|TRBJ2-7|TRBD1
TGTGCCAGCAGCCCGGGACAGGGCGGCGACGAGCAGTACTTC
CASSPGQGGDEQYF
>.|TRBV18|TRBJ1-1|.
TGTGCCAGCTCACCCAGACCGGACAGAGTGAACACTGAAGCTTTCTTT
CASSPRPDRVNTEAFF
>.|TRBV6-5|TRBJ2-2|TRBD1
TGTGCCAGCAGACAAGGGACAGGACGCGGGGAGCTGTTTTTT
CASRQGTGRGELFF
>.|TRBV15|TRBJ2-5|.
TGTGCCACCAGCAGAGGTGGGGGTGGGTACCAAGAGACCCAGTACTTC
CATSRGGGGYQETQYF
>.|TRBV14|TRBJ2-5|.
TGTGCCAGCAGCCAAGACAGAACTCAAGAGACCCAGTACTTC
CASSQDRTQETQYF
>.|TRBV7-2|TRBJ2-1|.
TGTGCCAGCAGCCCGATGGGCCTCACCCTTTCCTACAATGAGCAGTTCTTC
CASSPMGLTLSYNEQFF
>few|TRBV19|TRBJ1-1|.
TGTGCCAGCAGTCCCCGCGGGGGGAGGACTGAAGCTTTCTTT
CASSPRGGRTEAFF
>few|TRBV11-2|TRBJ1-6|.
TGTGCCAGCAGCCTCCTATTTGCAGGGATTGCTTCACCCCTCCACTTT
CASSLLFAGIASPLHF
>few|TRBV30|TRBJ1-5|.
TGTGCCTGGAGTGTAGGTGTGGATCAGCCCCAGCATTTT
CAWSVGVDQPQHF
>.|TRBV10-3|TRBJ1-3|.
TGTGCTGTGCGGGGCGGGGCTGGAAACACCATATATTTT
CAVRGGAGNTIYF
>.|TRBV3-1/TRBV3-2|TRBJ2-7|.
TGTGCCAGCAGCCAAGGACTCCAGGGGCGGGAGTACTTC
CASSQGLQGREYF
>.|TRBV2|TRBJ2-1|TRBD2
TGTGCCATCTTAGCGGGGGGGCAGAATGAGCAGTTCTTC
CAILAGGQNEQFF